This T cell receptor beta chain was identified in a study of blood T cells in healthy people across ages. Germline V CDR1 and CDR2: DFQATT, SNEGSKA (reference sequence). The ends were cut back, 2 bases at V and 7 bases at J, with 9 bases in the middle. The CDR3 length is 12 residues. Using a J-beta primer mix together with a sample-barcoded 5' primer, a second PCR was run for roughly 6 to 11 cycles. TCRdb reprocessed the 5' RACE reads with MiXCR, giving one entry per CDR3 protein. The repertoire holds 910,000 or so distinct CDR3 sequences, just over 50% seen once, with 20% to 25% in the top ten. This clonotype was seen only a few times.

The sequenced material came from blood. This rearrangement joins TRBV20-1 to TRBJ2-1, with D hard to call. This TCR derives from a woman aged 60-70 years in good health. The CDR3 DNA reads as TGCAGTGCTAGAAAAGCGCGGAATGAGCAGTTCTTC. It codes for CSARKARNEQFF.